This TCR beta chain was obtained from a study of T cells in Graves' hyperthyroidism and ophthalmopathy. In the study overall: Blood from the periphery was taken at initial diagnosis, before any treatment.

Amplified TCR beta CDR3 regions derived from RNA transcripts. In the first-round RT-PCR of the TCR CDR3, the HTBI primer set was used. TCRdb independently ran MiXCR on the multiplex PCR reads; one entry per CDR3 protein. In the table there are 300,000 to 500,000 distinct CDR3 sequences, around an eighth of which are singletons. Germline CDR1 and CDR2: DFQATT and SNEGSKA (reference sequence). V gave up 2 bases and J gave up 0 bases, with 7 bases separating them. This CDR3 region has 13 residues. The source material was blood. The source of this sequence is a man aged 50-59 years with Graves' ophthalmopathy. The chain is built from TRBV20-1 and TRBJ2-5; D is undetermined. CDR3 DNA: TGCAGTGCTAGACAGGCCAACCAAGAGACCCAGTACTTC. Residues: CSARQANQETQYF.